Each of the 28 T cell receptor beta chains below was sequenced from the same sample in a study of post-analysis software for immune sequencing data. Notes on the study in general: Comparison of patients with controls showed five TRBV segments more frequent in patients, TRBV5-6, TRBV5-1 and TRBV20-1 among them.

These receptors have no identified antigens. Unique molecular identifiers had been added to the TCR beta cDNA libraries. TCRdb analysed the PCR reads with MiXCR anew, one entry per CDR3 protein. Of about 460,000 distinct CDR3 sequences listed, under 55% were seen once; the top ten hold around 10%. Specimen: blood. These receptor sequences come from a girl aged 10 to 17 with multiple sclerosis.

CDR3: CASSFRLAGAWVRDTQYF. As DNA, the CDR3 is TGTGCCAGCAGCTTCCGACTAGCGGGAGCGTGGGTGAGAGATACGCAGTATTTT. This sequence joins TRBV7-9 and TRBJ2-3; 12 bases match TRBD2. V was pared by 3 bases and J by 5 bases, with 12 bases of the junction left unmatched. The CDR3 spans 18 residues. Germline-derived CDR1 and CDR2 are SEHNR and FQNEAQ (reference sequence).

V usage is TRBV28 and J usage is TRBJ2-5, with D possibly matching TRBD1 (6 bases). The CDR3 is made up of 15 amino acids. V lost 5 bases to trimming and J lost 1 base, with 14 bases between them. CDR1 is MDHEN and CDR2 is SYDVKM in the germline V gene. This CDR3 reads CASSAPDRRQETQYF. The CDR3, as DNA: TGTGCCAGCAGTGCCCCGGACAGACGCCAAGAGACCCAGTACTTC.

CDR3 coding DNA: TGTGCCAGCAGCGTAGGGACTAGCGGGAGCATCTACGAGCAGTACTTC. It is translated as CASSVGTSGSIYEQYF. The J gene is TRBJ2-7, the V gene TRBV9; 13 nucleotides align to TRBD2. From germline, CDR1 is SGDLS and CDR2 YYNGEE. V shed 0 bases and J 3 bases; nucleotides not matched to a gene: 3. The CDR3 length is 16 residues.

The sample holds a few counts of this clonotype. The chain couples TRBV29-1 to TRBJ1-1; D is unresolved. This CDR3 is 14 amino acids long. Germline V gene data show CDR1 as SQVTM and CDR2 as ANQGSEA. Deletions cut 5 bases from V and 5 bases from J, with 18 bases between. As DNA, the CDR3 is TGCAGCGTTCGCGGCCTCCGACCGGAGACTGAAGCTTTCTTT. Encoded protein: CSVRGLRPETEAFF.

This clonotype turned up a few times. V usage is TRBV10-3 and J usage is TRBJ2-3; TRBD2 matches 7 bases. This CDR3 is 16 amino acids long. The V segment lost 6 bases and the J segment 4 bases; nucleotides outside the gene matches: 13. Germline-derived CDR1 and CDR2 are ENHRY and SYGVKD. The CDR3 here is CAIRDTSEKSSDTQYF. The CDR3 DNA reads as TGTGCCATCAGGGATACTAGCGAGAAGTCGTCAGATACGCAGTATTTT.

The J gene is TRBJ2-2, the V gene TRBV5-1; 10 bases fit TRBD1. CDR1 and CDR2 (germline): SGHRS, YFSETQ. The CDR3 has 15 amino acids. Trimming cost V 4 bases and J 7 bases; bases outside gene matches: 7. CDR3 loop: CASSLRTGGDGELFF. The CDR3 nucleotides read TGCGCCAGCAGCCTTCGGACAGGGGGAGACGGGGAGCTGTTTTTT.

Notes on this clonotype: Sequence at one end of the junction differs from germline and may be a read error. The chain links TRBV20-1 to TRBJ2-2; TRBD2 might be the D (6 bases). The CDR3 has 13 residues. Germline lookup yields CDR1 DFQATT and CDR2 SNEGSKA (reference sequence). The CDR3 is CSAAGKRTGERFF. Here the CDR3 DNA reads TGCAGTGCTGCGGGAAAACGCACCGGGGAGCGGTTTTTT.

The chain carries TRBV29-1 and TRBJ2-7; D may match TRBD1 or TRBD2 (6 bases each). With 7 bases removed from V and 1 base from J, the gap between germline ends came to 11 bases. The germline CDR1 and CDR2 sequences are SQVTM and ANQGSEA. The CDR3 spans 12 residues. The CDR3 nucleotides are TGCAGCGGGAGGGACACTTCCTACGAGCAGTACTTC. The encoded protein is CSGRDTSYEQYF.

The CDR3 here is CATSDAGTGFLETQYF. CDR3 nucleotides: TGTGCCACCAGTGATGCCGGGACAGGGTTTCTGGAGACCCAGTACTTC. This chain uses TRBV24-1 with TRBJ2-5; 9 bases map to TRBD1. The CDR3 has 16 residues. V was pared by 3 bases and J by 5 bases, with 9 bases of the junction left unmatched. Per the germline V gene, CDR1 is KGHDR and CDR2 is SFDVKD.

This clonotype has a handful of counts. This chain joins TRBV6-4 and TRBJ2-5; the D gene is possibly TRBD2 (5 bases). This CDR3 has 14 amino acids. Trimming shortened V by 4 bases and J by 2 bases, and 11 bases separated the two germline ends. From germline, CDR1 is MRHNA and CDR2 SNTAGT. CDR3 loop: CASSADPGQETQYF. CDR3 coding DNA: TGTGCCAGCAGTGCCGACCCGGGGCAAGAGACCCAGTACTTC.

The chain links TRBV20-1 to TRBJ2-1, with D perhaps TRBD1 (5 bases). The CDR3 totals 15 residues. Germline V gene lookup returns CDR1 DFQATT and CDR2 SNEGSKA (reference sequence). Trimming shortened V by 6 bases and J by 0 bases, and 15 bases separated the two germline ends. The CDR3 region is CSAYPYQGSYNEQFF. In nucleotides, the CDR3 is TGCAGTGCCTACCCCTATCAGGGCTCCTACAATGAGCAGTTCTTC.

The chain employs TRBV9 and TRBJ2-1; unclear D gene. The CDR3 totals 16 residues. Trimming took 0 bases from V and 4 from J, leaving 14 bases between them. CDR1 and CDR2 (germline): SGDLS, YYNGEE. CDR3: CASSVGAMRSYNEQFF. The DNA of the CDR3 is TGTGCCAGCAGCGTAGGGGCTATGCGCTCATACAATGAGCAGTTCTTC.

This chain joins TRBV9 and TRBJ1-2; D remains ambiguous. Germline CDR1 is SGDLS and CDR2 is YYNGEE. The CDR3 consists of 15 residues. The V and J ends lost 1 base and 6 bases respectively, with 16 bases between them. The CDR3 DNA reads as TGTGCCAGCAGCGTAACCTGGAGGTTGGTGGATGGCTACACCTTC. Translated: CASSVTWRLVDGYTF.

This clonotype was found once. The V gene is TRBV29-1, the J gene TRBJ2-5, with D possibly TRBD2 on 6 matching bases. The J call is uncertain, as TRBJ2-7 better fits the DNA end. This CDR3 has 13 residues. Germline V CDR1 and CDR2: SQVTM, ANQGSEA. The CDR3 loop reads CSVGGVRSYEQYF. DNA for the CDR3: TGCAGCGTTGGGGGGGTACGGTCCTACGAGCAGTACTTC.

V is TRBV7-3 and J is TRBJ2-2; 11 nucleotides align to TRBD2. V gave up 2 bases and J gave up 4 bases; unmatched junction bases: 6. CDR1 is SGHTA, CDR2 FQGTGA, per germline. The CDR3 extends over 17 amino acids. Here the CDR3 reads CASSLRPGLAATGELFF. In DNA, the CDR3 is TGTGCCAGCAGCTTACGACCGGGACTAGCGGCCACCGGGGAGCTGTTTTTT. Full variable domain (missing parts from reference TRBV7-3 and TRBJ2-2): GAGVSQTPSNKVTEKGKYVELRCDPISGHTALYWYRQSLGQGPEFLIYFQGTGAADDSGLPNDRFFAVRPEGSVSTLKIQRTERGDSAVYLCASSLRPGLAATGELFFGEGSRLTVL.

The sample holds a few counts of this clonotype. This rearrangement joins TRBV7-9 to TRBJ1-1, with unresolved D. Germline values: CDR1 SEHNR, CDR2 FQNEAQ (reference sequence). V dropped 1 base and J dropped 4 bases, with 10 bases sitting between them. The CDR3 is 14 residues long. DNA of the CDR3: TGTGCCAGCAGCTTAGGGAGGGTATCCACTGAAGCTTTCTTT. Translation gives CASSLGRVSTEAFF.

The V and J genes are TRBV6-6 and TRBJ1-4, with D possibly TRBD1 on 5 matching bases. The CDR3 has 14 residues. The germline V gene encodes CDR1 MNHNY and CDR2 SVGAGI (reference sequence). V lost 5 bases and J lost 7, with 14 bases in between. The CDR3 bases are TGTGCCAGCAGTAGGACACAGAGTGTTGAAAAACTGTTTTTT. It codes for CASSRTQSVEKLFF.

The V gene is TRBV27, the J gene TRBJ2-7; TRBD1 aligns across 10 bases. V was pared by 8 bases and J by 6 bases, with 10 bases of the junction left unmatched. Germline lookup yields CDR1 MNHEY and CDR2 SMNVEV (reference sequence). The length of the CDR3 is 14 residues. The CDR3 DNA reads as TGTGCCAGCCGCGACTTGGGACAGGGGTTCGAGCAGTACTTC. Encoded protein: CASRDLGQGFEQYF.

This sequence joins TRBV7-6 and TRBJ1-4, with D possibly being TRBD1 (5 bases). The V end was cut by 5 bases, the J end by 5 bases, with 15 bases between. Germline CDR1 SGHVS, CDR2 FNYEAQ. The CDR3 spans 15 residues. In DNA form, the CDR3 reads TGTGCCAGCAGCCCCCCGGGACGGGAAAATGAAAAACTGTTTTTT. This gives the protein CASSPPGRENEKLFF.

The chain recombines TRBV18 with TRBJ2-1; perhaps TRBD2 as D (7 bases). V was cut by 0 bases and J by 3 bases, with 15 bases left in between. Germline V gene sequence: CDR1 KGHSH, CDR2 LQKENI. The CDR3 sequence is 17 residues long. The CDR3 sequence is CASSPPSGGRFYNEQFF. The CDR3 DNA reads TGTGCCAGCTCACCACCGTCCGGGGGGCGCTTCTACAATGAGCAGTTCTTC.

V usage is TRBV27 and J usage is TRBJ2-5; no definite D call. CDR1 MNHEY and CDR2 SMNVEV come from the germline V gene (reference sequence). The CDR3 runs 15 residues. Trimming stripped 3 bases from V and 2 bases from J, with 13 bases between. The CDR3 reads CASSFVRFGQETQYF. CDR3 DNA: TGTGCCAGCAGTTTCGTTAGGTTCGGTCAAGAGACCCAGTACTTC.

This clonotype was seen a handful of times. The CDR3 region is CASSDGSGAYEQYF. The CDR3, as DNA: TGTGCCAGCAGTGATGGTAGCGGAGCTTACGAGCAGTACTTC. The V gene is TRBV2, the J gene TRBJ2-7; the D gene is possibly TRBD2 (6 bases). This CDR3 is built from 14 residues. The germline V and J ends were trimmed by 3 bases and 4 bases, with 13 bases remaining between them. The germline V gene encodes CDR1 SNHLY and CDR2 FYNNEI. The full variable domain, in which reference TRBV2 and TRBJ2-7 provide the parts outside the CDR3, is EPEVTQTPSHQVTQMGQEVILRCVPISNHLYFYWYRQILGQKVEFLVSFYNNEISEKSEIFDDQFSVERPDGSNFTLKIRSTKLEDSAMYFCASSDGSGAYEQYFGPGTRLTVT.

This clonotype was found a few times. This chain joins TRBV5-1 and TRBJ2-7; TRBD1 might be the D (6 bases). CDR1 SGHRS and CDR2 YFSETQ come from the germline V gene. CDR3 length: 15 residues. Between the trimmed V and J ends, which lost 4 bases and 0 bases, there was a span of 14 bases. DNA for the CDR3: TGCGCCAGCAGCCCATATGACAGGAACTCCTACGAGCAGTACTTC. Amino acid sequence: CASSPYDRNSYEQYF.

The chain carries TRBV24-1 and TRBJ2-1; 7 bases line up with TRBD2. From germline, CDR1 is KGHDR and CDR2 SFDVKD. The CDR3 is made up of 16 amino acids. V lost 4 bases, J lost 6 bases, and 11 bases stayed unmatched. The CDR3 region has the DNA TGTGCCACCAGTGAACTAACTAGCGTCAACGCCAATGAGCAGTTCTTC. This translates into CATSELTSVNANEQFF.

The chain joins TRBV11-1 to TRBJ2-5; D is possibly TRBD2 (9 bases). The J call may be in error: the DNA end matches TRBJ2-4 better. Germline values: CDR1 SGHAT, CDR2 FQDESV (reference sequence). There are 21 residues in the CDR3. The CDR3 DNA follows: TGTGCCAGCAGCCCACCGGGGGACAGGAGATTACATACCGGGACTAGCAACATTCAGTACTTC. This translates into CASSPPGDRRLHTGTSNIQYF.

The rearrangement joins TRBV6-1 to TRBJ1-2, with D perhaps TRBD1 (5 bases). Trimming took off 3 bases at V and 4 bases at J, with 12 bases between the two ends. Germline CDR1 and CDR2: MNHNS and SASEGT. The length of the CDR3 is 14 residues. CDR3 sequence: CASSDRGGGYGYTF. The CDR3 nucleotides are TGTGCCAGCAGTGATCGGGGCGGGGGCTATGGCTACACCTTC.

With respect to this clonotype: One base away lies a much larger clone, so this may be a sequencing read error. This chain connects TRBV29-1 to TRBJ2-5; D is possibly TRBD2 (6 bases). The CDR3 is 12 amino acids. V lost 7 bases to trimming and J lost 7 bases, with 16 bases between them. The germline V gene encodes CDR1 SQVTM and CDR2 ANQGSEA. Here the CDR3 DNA reads TGCAGCGGTGGGACTGGGATCCTGACCCAGTACTTC. This codes for CSGGTGILTQYF.

The chain couples TRBV10-3 to TRBJ2-5; TRBD2 matches at 7 bases. Per the germline V gene, CDR1 is ENHRY and CDR2 is SYGVKD. This CDR3 has 12 residues. V lost 7 bases and J lost 11; bases outside the gene matches: 10. DNA of the CDR3: TGTGCCATCACCGGGAGTCGGGGGGAGCAGTACTTC. This gives the protein CAITGSRGEQYF.